This T cell receptor (beta chain) was documented in a study of T cells in Graves' hyperthyroidism and ophthalmopathy. Study-wide results and caveats: Median prediction lead before ophthalmopathy onset was 6.5 months with the model. Ophthalmopathy was separated from stable hyperthyroidism by a 13 V-J model.

This clonotype was recorded a few times. Its antigen is unknown. The CDR3 covers 12 residues. Germline V gene lookup returns CDR1 MDHEN and CDR2 SYDVKM. Deletions cut 6 bases from V and 12 bases from J, with 15 bases between. RNA transcripts were the template for amplifying TCR beta CDR3 regions. TCR CDR3 regions were first amplified by RT-PCR with HTBI primers. One entry per CDR3 protein results from TCRdb running MiXCR on the multiplex PCR reads. The table records about 640,000 distinct CDR3 sequences, approximately 15% of them present only once. Exclusions: uncontrolled infection, other autoimmune disease, pregnancy, lactation. Diagnosing involved the use of clinical symptoms, serum thyroxine and TRAb, thyroid ultrasound and orbital computed tomography.

V and J are TRBV28 and TRBJ2-1; D unresolved. Sequencing was done on a sample of blood. The receptor's source is a woman in her forties or fifties with Graves' ophthalmopathy. The CDR3 sequence: CASSPTGFRQFF. DNA of the CDR3: TGTGCCAGCAGCCCCACGGGCTTTAGGCAGTTCTTC.